One and the same sample provided the 14 T cell receptor beta chains below, sequenced in a study of blood T cell repertoires in COVID-19. Sequencing used immunoSEQ multiplex PCR; TCRdb keeps in-frame clones, though not all of them. This sample has 300,000 to 400,000 clones, with 90% found just once. Material: PBMCs or T cells enriched from blood (not recorded which). These receptors originate from a woman aged 25-40 years who had been exposed to COVID-19.

This clone occurred a few times. The chain combines TRBV7-3 with TRBJ1-1; 7 bases are a match to TRBD1. The CDR3 has 13 amino acids. The J segment lost 5 bases and the V segment lost 6 bases, leaving 6 bases of the junction unmatched. Germline V gene sequence: CDR1 SGHTA, CDR2 FQGTGA. CDR3 amino acids: CASSLSGGTEAFF. The CDR3 region has the DNA TGTGCCAGCAGTTTATCAGGGGGGACTGAAGCTTTCTTT.

The rearrangement uses TRBV5-1 and TRBJ2-2, with D perhaps matching TRBD2 (6 bases). Trimming left V 5 bases short and J 4 bases short, with 15 bases between. Germline V gene data show CDR1 as SGHRS and CDR2 as YFSETQ. The CDR3 consists of 15 residues. The CDR3 DNA sequence: TGCGCCAGCAGGCGGGACGACGGAAGCACCGGGGAGCTGTTTTTT. This encodes CASRRDDGSTGELFF.

The V call is TRBV4-2, the J call TRBJ2-3, with a possible D match to TRBD1 (5 bases). Germline V CDR1 and CDR2: LGHNA, YNFKEQ. Trimming shortened V by 2 bases and J by 4 bases, and 10 bases separated the two germline ends. The length of the CDR3 is 14 residues. CDR3 amino acids: CASSQRGGSDTQYF. DNA of the CDR3: TGTGCCAGCAGCCAAAGGGGTGGATCAGATACGCAGTATTTT.

The chain has TRBV21-1 and TRBJ1-2; TRBD1 reflects the table's D call only, with no check against the DNA. TRBV21-1 is annotated as a pseudogene. The CDR3 runs 15 residues. CDR3 in amino acids: CASSKAGQGNYGYTF. CDR3 DNA sequence: TGTGCCAGCAGCAAAGCGGGGCAGGGTAACTATGGCTACACCTTC.

V usage is TRBV5-5 and J usage is TRBJ2-1, with D possibly matching TRBD2 (6 bases). The CDR3 contains 14 residues. Trimming shortened V by 4 bases and J by 1 base, and 9 bases separated the two germline ends. Germline V gene sequence: CDR1 SGHKS, CDR2 YYEKEE (reference sequence). The CDR3 DNA reads as TGTGCCAGCAGCCGGGACTTTTCCTACAATGAGCAGTTCTTC. Residues: CASSRDFSYNEQFF.

The J gene is TRBJ2-7, the V gene TRBV6-2 or TRBV6-3, with D perhaps TRBD1 (6 bases). The CDR3 runs to 19 residues. Germline V gene sequence: CDR1 MNHEY, CDR2 SVGEGT. The ends were cut back, 2 bases at V and 4 bases at J, with 27 bases in the middle. The CDR3 DNA is TGTGCCAGCAGTTACCCTAGACAGGCCCGTCGAAGCCAAATTTACGAGCAGTACTTC. It translates to CASSYPRQARRSQIYEQYF.

The chain joins TRBV5-4 to TRBJ1-4; 7 bases line up with TRBD1. V lost 2 bases and J lost 0; bases outside the gene matches: 7. The CDR3 consists of 17 residues. In germline, CDR1 is SGHNT, CDR2 YYREEE (reference sequence). The CDR3 protein is CASSFRTGVPTNEKLFF. The CDR3 coding sequence is TGTGCCAGCAGCTTTCGGACAGGAGTCCCAACTAATGAAAAACTGTTTTTT.

The chain employs TRBV24-1 and TRBJ1-1, with 8 positions matching TRBD1. V was pared by 2 bases and J by 2 bases, with 6 bases of the junction left unmatched. This CDR3 contains 16 residues. The germline gives CDR1 KGHDR, CDR2 SFDVKD. The CDR3 loop is CATSDSGTGHNTEAFF. The CDR3 region has the DNA TGTGCCACCAGTGATTCCGGGACAGGCCATAACACTGAAGCTTTCTTT.

The CDR3 region is CAWSGTSGGAYEQFF. The CDR3 DNA reads as TGTGCCTGGTCCGGGACTAGCGGGGGGGCCTATGAGCAGTTCTTC. The chain uses TRBV30 and TRBJ2-1; TRBD2 agrees at 16 bases. The CDR3 contains 15 residues. Germline CDR1 is GTSNPN and CDR2 is SVGIG (reference sequence). V trimming: 5 bases; J trimming: 8 bases; junction bases outside the gene matches: 6.

The genes are TRBV19 and TRBJ1-2; the match to TRBD1 covers 8 bases. CDR1 is LNHDA and CDR2 is SQIVND in the germline V gene (reference sequence). The CDR3 totals 16 residues. V gave up 3 bases and J gave up 3 bases; unmatched junction bases: 9. CDR3 sequence: CASSMRDRGIYYGYTF. The CDR3 coding sequence is TGTGCCAGTAGTATGCGAGACAGGGGCATATACTATGGCTACACCTTC.

V gene TRBV20-1 combines with J gene TRBJ1-1, with 9 bases fitting TRBD1. The ends lost 3 bases at V and 2 bases at J; junction bases unmatched: 4. CDR1 and CDR2 (germline): DFQATT, SNEGSKA (reference sequence). This CDR3 has 14 amino acids. CDR3 residues: CSASYRGLNTEAFF. CDR3 sequence (DNA): TGCAGTGCTAGTTACAGGGGGCTAAACACTGAAGCTTTCTTT.

This chain links TRBV24-1 with TRBJ2-3; 10 bases are a match to TRBD1. Trimming at V came to 4 bases and at J to 0 bases, leaving 3 bases not matched to a gene. The CDR3 covers 16 residues. Germline CDR1 reads KGHDR; CDR2 reads SFDVKD. The CDR3 DNA is TGTGCCACCAGTGAAAGGACAGGGGGAAGCACAGATACGCAGTATTTT. Protein: CATSERTGGSTDTQYF.

This chain joins TRBV6-1 and TRBJ1-3, with 7 bases identical to TRBD1. The CDR3 runs 15 residues. CDR1 and CDR2 (germline): MNHNS, SASEGT. Trimming removed 1 base from V and 2 bases from J; junction bases left unmatched: 2. CDR3: CASSEGRGPGNTIYF. In nucleotides, the CDR3 is TGTGCCAGCAGTGAAGGGAGGGGGCCTGGAAACACCATATATTTT.

The V gene is TRBV7-9, the J gene TRBJ1-2; D uncertain. V gave up 8 bases and J gave up 0 bases, with 13 bases separating them. The CDR3 length is 14 residues. Germline V lookup: CDR1 SEHNR, CDR2 FQNEAQ (reference sequence). The CDR3 protein is CASLGRDTNYGYTF. The CDR3 DNA reads TGTGCCAGCCTCGGACGGGATACTAACTATGGCTACACCTTC.